This T cell receptor (beta chain) stems from a study of PD-L1 blockade in urothelial cancer. For the study at large: Earlier, patients had received 0 to 3 chemotherapy regimens. Findings and caveats of the study: By 3 weeks, tumor-associated blood clones had expanded more in durable-benefit patients.

Trimming shortened V by 4 bases and J by 9 bases, and 17 bases separated the two germline ends. The germline gives CDR1 SGDLS, CDR2 YYNGEE. This CDR3 region has 14 residues. TCR analog templates of synthetic origin were spiked into each PCR. Only in-frame clones appear in the TCRdb table, and some are missing; sequencing was by immunoSEQ multiplex PCR. Of under 90,000 clones in the sample, 90% were seen once. Details on this clone: The target antigen is unknown.

The sample here was PBMCs, taken around atezolizumab (anti-PD-L1) treatment. The chain is built from TRBV9 and TRBJ2-1, with D perhaps TRBD2 (5 bases). This sequence originates from a man aged 55 to 70 with urothelial cancer. CDR3 bases: TGTGCCAGCAGCTCCTCTCGAGGGCTTGGTGAGCAGTTCTTC. Encoded protein: CASSSSRGLGEQFF.